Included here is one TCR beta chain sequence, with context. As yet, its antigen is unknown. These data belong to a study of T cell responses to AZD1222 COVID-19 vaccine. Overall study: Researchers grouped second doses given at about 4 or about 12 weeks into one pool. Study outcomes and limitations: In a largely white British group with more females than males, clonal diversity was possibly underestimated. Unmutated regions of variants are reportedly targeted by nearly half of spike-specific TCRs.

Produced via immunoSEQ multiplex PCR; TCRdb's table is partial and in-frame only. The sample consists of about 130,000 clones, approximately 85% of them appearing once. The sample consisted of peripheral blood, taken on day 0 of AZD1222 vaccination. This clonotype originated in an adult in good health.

In DNA, the CDR3 is TGTGCCAGCAGTGGCAGGGAGAGCGATGAGCAGTTCTTC. Protein: CASSGRESDEQFF. The J gene is TRBJ2-1, the V gene TRBV11-3, with D perhaps given as TRBD1 or TRBD2 (5 bases each). This CDR3 is 13 amino acids long. Looked up from germline, CDR1 is SGHNT and CDR2 is YENEEA. V was pared by 6 bases and J by 8 bases, with 14 bases between.